The 24 T cell receptor beta chains given below trace back to one sample, sequenced in a study of technical replicates of blood from a handful of donors. The protocol was immunoSEQ multiplex PCR, while the TCRdb copy is restricted to in-frame clones and leaves out a portion. The table includes tens of thousands of clones, around 92% detected once. Sequenced: PBMCs. Receptors were obtained from a human donor in good health. Some clones in this sample may be carry-over from other donors' samples.

The chain combines TRBV29-1 with TRBJ2-3; D is possibly TRBD2 (5 bases). The V end lost 4 bases, the J end lost 7 bases, and 12 bases lay between the germline ends. The germline V gene has CDR1 SQVTM and CDR2 ANQGSEA. CDR3 size: 12 residues. CDR3 in amino acids: CSVGQNGNTQYF. Written as DNA, the CDR3 is TGCAGCGTTGGGCAAAACGGGAATACGCAGTATTTT.

This chain uses TRBV4-2 with TRBJ1-2; 7 nucleotides agree with TRBD1. V dropped 0 bases and J dropped 8; count of bases not matched to a gene: 9. Germline V gene lookup returns CDR1 LGHNA and CDR2 YNFKEQ. CDR3 size: 15 residues. CDR3 nucleotide sequence: TGTGCCAGCAGCCAAGATCCGGACAGGTCTATCGGCTACACCTTC. It is translated as CASSQDPDRSIGYTF.

The rearrangement links TRBV10-3 to TRBJ2-7; the D gene is possibly TRBD2 (6 bases). The CDR3 is 15 amino acids. The ends were cut back, 7 bases at V and 3 bases at J, with 19 bases in the middle. The V gene's germline CDR1 is ENHRY and CDR2 SYGVKD. DNA for the CDR3: TGTGCCATCACTGCCGGGGGTACCTTTGGCTACGAGCAGTACTTC. The encoded protein is CAITAGGTFGYEQYF.

The chain has TRBV2 and TRBJ2-5; 13 bases are shared with TRBD2. Germline V gene sequence: CDR1 SNHLY, CDR2 FYNNEI. Trimming took 4 bases from V and 5 from J; bases not matched to a gene: 4. This CDR3 has 15 residues. The CDR3 DNA follows: TGTGCCAGCAGTGTCACTAGCGGGGGGGGTGAGACCCAGTACTTC. Protein: CASSVTSGGGETQYF.

The chain couples TRBV5-1 to TRBJ1-2; D is undetermined. With 0 bases removed from V and 4 bases from J, the gap between germline ends came to 10 bases. CDR3 length: 14 residues. Germline loops: CDR1 SGHRS, CDR2 YFSETQ. The chain's CDR3 is CASSLAAGIYGYTF. DNA for the CDR3: TGCGCCAGCAGCTTGGCGGCGGGTATCTATGGCTACACCTTC.

The J gene is TRBJ2-3, the V gene TRBV11-2, with 8 bases lining up with TRBD2. V lost 3 bases to trimming and J lost 4 bases; unmatched junction nucleotides: 12. Germline V CDR1 and CDR2: SGHAT, FQNNGV. This CDR3 has 17 residues. The CDR3 nucleotides are TGTGCCAGCAGCTTGGCCCTAAGCGGGAGCGGCCCAGATACGCAGTATTTT. It specifies CASSLALSGSGPDTQYF. The variable domain in full, with the rest retrieved from reference TRBV11-2 and TRBJ2-3, is EAGVAQSPRYKIIEKRQSVAFWCNPISGHATLYWYQQILGQGPKLLIQFQNNGVVDDSQLPKDRFSAERLKGVDSTLKIQPAKLEDSAVYLCASSLALSGSGPDTQYFGPGTRLTVL.

The genes are TRBV11-2 and TRBJ2-5; 12 bases are a match to TRBD2. V lost 5 bases and J lost 5; bases outside the gene matches: 12. CDR1 SGHAT and CDR2 FQNNGV come from the germline V gene. The CDR3 consists of 17 residues. The CDR3 DNA is TGTGCCAGCAGCCCCGGTCTAGCGGGAGGGCCGGGGGAGACCCAGTACTTC. Protein sequence: CASSPGLAGGPGETQYF. Drawing the rest from reference TRBV11-2 and TRBJ2-5, the complete variable domain is EAGVAQSPRYKIIEKRQSVAFWCNPISGHATLYWYQQILGQGPKLLIQFQNNGVVDDSQLPKDRFSAERLKGVDSTLKIQPAKLEDSAVYLCASSPGLAGGPGETQYFGPGTRLLVL.

The chain is built from TRBV7-2 and TRBJ1-2; TRBD1 aligns across 7 bases. The length of the CDR3 is 14 residues. The germline gives CDR1 SGHTA, CDR2 FQGNSA. The V segment lost 5 bases and the J segment 4 bases; nucleotides outside the gene matches: 7. CDR3 in DNA: TGTGCCAGCAGCGCCCCGACAGGGCCCTATGGCTACACCTTC. It is translated as CASSAPTGPYGYTF.

The CDR3 DNA sequence: TGTGCCAGCAGTTACCTCAACAGGGGGCCCTTGGGTGGCTACACCTTC. Translation gives CASSYLNRGPLGGYTF. This chain links TRBV6-5 with TRBJ1-2; 9 bases are a match to TRBD1. Germline V CDR1 and CDR2: MNHEY, SVGAGI. The length of the CDR3 is 16 residues. The V segment lost 2 bases and the J segment 7 bases; nucleotides outside the gene matches: 11.

The count of this clone is one. This sequence joins TRBV29-1 and TRBJ2-7; TRBD2 aligns across 10 bases. The CDR3 has 14 amino acids. Trimming cost V 5 bases and J 2 bases; bases outside gene matches: 6. Germline CDR1 SQVTM, CDR2 ANQGSEA. CDR3 amino acids: CSVSGTSDTYEQYF. The CDR3 bases are TGCAGCGTTTCCGGGACTAGCGACACCTACGAGCAGTACTTC.

J is TRBJ1-6 and V is TRBV30; 10 bases align to TRBD1. Trimming cost V 6 bases and J 6 bases; bases outside gene matches: 5. This CDR3 region has 14 residues. CDR1 GTSNPN and CDR2 SVGIG come from the germline V gene (reference sequence). The CDR3, as DNA: TGTGCCTGCTCGACAGGGGGCGGTAATTCACCCCTCCACTTT. Residues: CACSTGGGNSPLHF.

The V call is TRBV5-8, the J call TRBJ2-1, with TRBD1 matching 8 bases. The CDR3 is 17 residues long. J lost 4 bases, V lost 3 bases, and 12 bases had no gene match. Germline CDR1 reads SGHTS; CDR2 reads YDEGEE. The CDR3 region is CASSSLWGQAWYNEQFF. DNA for the CDR3: TGTGCCAGCAGCTCCCTGTGGGGACAGGCCTGGTACAATGAGCAGTTCTTC. The full variable domain, completed using reference TRBV5-8 and TRBJ2-1, is EAGVTQSPTHLIKTRGQQATLRCSPISGHTSVYWYQQALGLGLQFLLWYDEGEERNRGNFPPRFSGRQFPNYSSELNVNALELEDSALYLCASSSLWGQAWYNEQFFGPGTRLTVL.

The V gene is TRBV7-2, the J gene TRBJ2-5; D is perhaps TRBD1 (5 bases). Per germline, CDR1 SGHTA and CDR2 FQGNSA. V lost 1 base to trimming and J lost 9 bases, with 12 bases between them. The CDR3 is 13 amino acids. As DNA, the CDR3 is TGTGCCAGCAGCTTAGAGGCAGGGCAGGCCCAGTACTTC. Protein product: CASSLEAGQAQYF.

The rearrangement joins TRBV6-5 to TRBJ1-2; D gene unclear. This CDR3 contains 13 residues. Trimming took off 8 bases at V and 3 bases at J, with 13 bases between the two ends. Germline V lookup: CDR1 MNHEY, CDR2 SVGAGI. The CDR3 sequence: CASASPRDYGYTF. The CDR3 DNA reads TGTGCCAGCGCCTCGCCTCGGGACTATGGCTACACCTTC.

This rearrangement joins TRBV6-6 to TRBJ2-1; 14 positions agree with TRBD2. Germline V gene lookup returns CDR1 MNHNY and CDR2 SVGAGI (reference sequence). The CDR3 runs to 14 residues. The V gene end was trimmed by 6 bases and the J gene end by 14 bases; junction bases not matched to a gene: 9. The CDR3 bases are TGTGCCAGCAGCCCGACCGGGACTAGCGGGAGAAAGTTCTTC. Translating it yields CASSPTGTSGRKFF.

The rearrangement links TRBV7-9 to TRBJ2-1; tentative D call: TRBD2 (6 bases). Looked up from germline, CDR1 is SEHNR and CDR2 is FQNEAQ (reference sequence). This CDR3 has 15 amino acids. Trimming removed 5 bases at V and 2 bases at J, with 13 bases between. The CDR3 region is CASSDGTFPYNEQFF. CDR3 nucleotide sequence: TGTGCCAGCAGCGACGGGACTTTCCCCTACAATGAGCAGTTCTTC.

CDR3 in amino acids: CSGGQGSLGQYF. CDR3 in DNA: TGCAGCGGGGGACAGGGGAGTTTGGGCCAGTACTTC. V usage is TRBV29-1 and J usage is TRBJ2-5; TRBD1 matches at 10 bases. Trimming at V came to 7 bases and at J to 10 bases, leaving 9 bases not matched to a gene. The germline CDR1 and CDR2 sequences are SQVTM and ANQGSEA. The CDR3 spans 12 residues. The full variable domain, its missing parts supplied by reference TRBV29-1 and TRBJ2-5, is SAVISQKPSRDICQRGTSLTIQCQVDSQVTMMFWYRQQPGQSLTLIATANQGSEATYESGFVIDKFPISRPNLTFSTLTVSNMSPEDSSIYLCSGGQGSLGQYFGPGTRLLVL.

The chain uses TRBV18 and TRBJ1-1, with a possible D match to TRBD1 (5 bases). This CDR3 comprises 15 residues. Per the germline V gene, CDR1 is KGHSH and CDR2 is LQKENI. The V end was cut by 3 bases, the J end by 6 bases, with 17 bases between. CDR3 nucleotides: TGTGCCAGCTCACCTTTTCGCCCGGGGGAAGCTGAAGCTTTCTTT. Translation: CASSPFRPGEAEAFF.

The chain joins TRBV7-2 to TRBJ2-7; D might be TRBD2 (5 bases). Between the trimmed V and J ends, which lost 1 base and 1 base, there was a span of 14 bases. The V gene's germline CDR1 is SGHTA and CDR2 FQGNSA. CDR3 size: 16 residues. CDR3 amino acids: CASSLEAGRTSYEQYF. CDR3 bases: TGTGCCAGCAGCTTAGAGGCGGGTAGGACTTCCTACGAGCAGTACTTC. Complete variable domain (other parts from reference TRBV7-2 and TRBJ2-7): GAGVSQSPSNKVTEKGKDVELRCDPISGHTALYWYRQSLGQGLEFLIYFQGNSAPDKSGLPSDRFSAERTGGSVSTLTIQRTQQEDSAVYLCASSLEAGRTSYEQYFGPGTRLTVT.

The chain carries TRBV7-8 and TRBJ1-5; 7 positions match TRBD1. The CDR3 covers 18 residues. Germline trimming cut 1 base from V and 2 bases from J; bases unmatched to any gene: 11. Germline CDR1 is SGHVS and CDR2 is FQNEAQ. Here the CDR3 DNA reads TGTGCCAGCAGCTTAGTTCTAGGGGGCCCAGGGGGCAATCAGCCCCAGCATTTT. Translating it yields CASSLVLGGPGGNQPQHF.

The rearrangement joins TRBV14 to TRBJ1-2; D is unresolved. The CDR3 consists of 12 residues. Germline V CDR1 and CDR2: SGHDN, FVKESK. Trimming removed 0 bases from V and 7 bases from J, with 6 bases in between. DNA of the CDR3: TGTGCCAGCAGCCAAGAGACGGGTGGCTACACCTTC. Amino acids: CASSQETGGYTF.

This clone has only one observation. The chain links TRBV30 to TRBJ1-1, with 7 bases lining up with TRBD1. Germline lookup yields CDR1 GTSNPN and CDR2 SVGIG (reference sequence). The CDR3 contains 13 residues. V gave up 3 bases and J gave up 6 bases; unmatched junction bases: 7. Here the CDR3 reads CAWSHTGTAEAFF. The CDR3 bases are TGTGCCTGGAGCCATACCGGGACAGCTGAAGCTTTCTTT.

This rearrangement joins TRBV5-4 to TRBJ1-2; 10 bases are a match to TRBD1. Germline V gene lookup returns CDR1 SGHNT and CDR2 YYREEE (reference sequence). After removal of 0 bases from V and 5 bases from J, the junction contained 4 bases not matched to a gene. CDR3 length equals 15 residues. The CDR3, as DNA: TGTGCCAGCAGCTTGGAGGGACAGGGGTTGTATGGCTACACCTTC. Translation gives CASSLEGQGLYGYTF.

The chain uses TRBV19 and TRBJ2-1; 9 nucleotides agree with TRBD2. The germline CDR1 and CDR2 sequences are LNHDA and SQIVND (reference sequence). The CDR3 length is 16 residues. V dropped 3 bases and J dropped 4; count of bases not matched to a gene: 7. The CDR3 DNA follows: TGTGCCAGTAGTATCTTCGGGACTAGCCGGTACAATGAGCAGTTCTTC. This sequence encodes CASSIFGTSRYNEQFF.